This T cell receptor beta chain was documented in a study of blood T cell repertoires in COVID-19. V was clipped by 3 bases and J by 5 bases; unmatched bases: 5. Germline CDR1 is SEHNR and CDR2 is FQNEAQ (reference sequence). The CDR3 is 14 amino acids. TCRdb keeps only in-frame clones here, not all; method: immunoSEQ multiplex PCR. The sample lists around 270,000 clones, roughly 88% occurring once. The chain carries TRBV7-9 and TRBJ1-1; 8 bases agree with TRBD1. The specimen was PBMCs or T cells enriched from blood (not recorded which). This TCR was sampled from a woman aged 40 to 50 who had been exposed to COVID-19. For the CDR3, the DNA is TGTGCCAGCAGCTTCCAGGGGGCCGAGACTGAAGCTTTCTTT. Amino acid sequence: CASSFQGAETEAFF.